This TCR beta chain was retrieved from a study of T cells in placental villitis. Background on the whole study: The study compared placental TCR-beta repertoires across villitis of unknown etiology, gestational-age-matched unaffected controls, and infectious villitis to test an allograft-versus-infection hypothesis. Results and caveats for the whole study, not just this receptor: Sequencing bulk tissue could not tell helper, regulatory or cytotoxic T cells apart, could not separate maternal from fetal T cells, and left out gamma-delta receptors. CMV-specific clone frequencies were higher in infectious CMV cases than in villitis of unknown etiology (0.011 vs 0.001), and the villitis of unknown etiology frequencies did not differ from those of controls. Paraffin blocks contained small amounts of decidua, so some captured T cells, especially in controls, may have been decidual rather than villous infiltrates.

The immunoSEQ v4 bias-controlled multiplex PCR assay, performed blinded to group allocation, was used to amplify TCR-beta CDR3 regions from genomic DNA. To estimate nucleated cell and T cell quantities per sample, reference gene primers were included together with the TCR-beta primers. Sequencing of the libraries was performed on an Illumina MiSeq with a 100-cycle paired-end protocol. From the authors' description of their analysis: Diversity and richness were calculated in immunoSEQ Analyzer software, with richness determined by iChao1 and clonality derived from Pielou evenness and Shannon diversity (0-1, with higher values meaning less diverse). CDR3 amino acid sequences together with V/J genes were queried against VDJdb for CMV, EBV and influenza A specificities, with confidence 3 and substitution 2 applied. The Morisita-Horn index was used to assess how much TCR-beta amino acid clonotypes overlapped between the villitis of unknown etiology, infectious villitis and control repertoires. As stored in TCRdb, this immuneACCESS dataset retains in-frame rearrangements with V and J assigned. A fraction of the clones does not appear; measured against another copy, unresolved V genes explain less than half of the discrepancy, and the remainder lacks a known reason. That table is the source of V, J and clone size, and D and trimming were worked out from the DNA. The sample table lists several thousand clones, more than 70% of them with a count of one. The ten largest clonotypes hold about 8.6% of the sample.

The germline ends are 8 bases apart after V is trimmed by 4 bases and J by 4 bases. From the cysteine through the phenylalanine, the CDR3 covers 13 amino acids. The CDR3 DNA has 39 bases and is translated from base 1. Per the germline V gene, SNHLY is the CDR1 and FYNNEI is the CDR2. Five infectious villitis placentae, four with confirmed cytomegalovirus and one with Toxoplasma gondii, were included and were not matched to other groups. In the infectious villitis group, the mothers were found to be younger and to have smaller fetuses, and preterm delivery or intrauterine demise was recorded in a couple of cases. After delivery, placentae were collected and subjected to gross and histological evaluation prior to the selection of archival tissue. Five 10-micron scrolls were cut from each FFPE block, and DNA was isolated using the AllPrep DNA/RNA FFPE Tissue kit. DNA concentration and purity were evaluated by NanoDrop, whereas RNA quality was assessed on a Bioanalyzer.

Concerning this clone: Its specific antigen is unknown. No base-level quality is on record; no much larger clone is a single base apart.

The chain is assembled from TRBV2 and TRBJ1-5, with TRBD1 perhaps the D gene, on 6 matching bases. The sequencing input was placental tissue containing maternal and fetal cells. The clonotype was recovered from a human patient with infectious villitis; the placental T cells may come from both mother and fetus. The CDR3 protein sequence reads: CASSGTGNQPQHF. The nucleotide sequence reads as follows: TGTGCCAGCAGTGGCACAGGGAATCAGCCCCAGCATTTT.